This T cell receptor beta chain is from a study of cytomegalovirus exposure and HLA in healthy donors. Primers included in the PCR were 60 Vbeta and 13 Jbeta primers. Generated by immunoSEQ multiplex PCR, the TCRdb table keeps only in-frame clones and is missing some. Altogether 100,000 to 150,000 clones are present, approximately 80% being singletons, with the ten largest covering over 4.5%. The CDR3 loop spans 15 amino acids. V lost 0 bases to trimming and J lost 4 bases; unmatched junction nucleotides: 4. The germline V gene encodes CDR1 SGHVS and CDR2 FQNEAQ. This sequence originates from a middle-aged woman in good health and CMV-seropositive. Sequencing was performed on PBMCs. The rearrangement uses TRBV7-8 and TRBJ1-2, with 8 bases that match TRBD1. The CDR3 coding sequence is TGTGCCAGCAGCTTAGCATCACAGGGGGTCTATGGCTACACCTTC. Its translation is CASSLASQGVYGYTF.